Listed below are T cell receptor beta chains from one sample, sequenced in a study of T cell changes during pregnancy in multiple sclerosis. TCRdb's table, derived via immunoSEQ multiplex PCR, lists solely in-frame clones and lacks some. The repertoire has tens of thousands of clones, 92% of them found once; the top ten carry about 2%. The starting material was peripheral blood, obtained in the second trimester of pregnancy. Source of these receptors: a female donor with multiple sclerosis, enrolled in a pregnancy study. Each CDR3 is given with its conserved first and last residue. A D gene is named only where the DNA matches it firmly. Size is stated for part of the rows, as once, few or many counts, or as a class when the clone is expanded.

d_gene: .
v_gene: TRBV11-2
abundance: .
j_gene: TRBJ1-1
CDR3aa: CASRVTGNYEAFF
CDR3nt: TGTGCCAGCAGAGTAACGGGAAATTATGAAGCTTTCTTT

d_gene: .
v_gene: TRBV7-9
abundance: .
j_gene: TRBJ2-1
CDR3aa: CASSETTAYNEQFF
CDR3nt: TGTGCCAGCAGCGAAACGACAGCCTACAATGAGCAGTTCTTC

d_gene: .
v_gene: TRBV19
abundance: .
j_gene: TRBJ1-3
CDR3aa: CASSTRGGSSISGNTIYF
CDR3nt: TGTGCCAGTAGTACTCGGGGAGGATCTTCTATCTCTGGAAACACCATATATTTT

d_gene: TRBD2
v_gene: TRBV7-2
abundance: few
j_gene: TRBJ2-7
CDR3aa: CASSSIAGGSYEQYF
CDR3nt: TGTGCCAGCAGCTCAATAGCGGGAGGTTCGTACGAGCAGTACTTC

d_gene: .
v_gene: TRBV6-1
abundance: once
j_gene: TRBJ2-4
CDR3aa: CASSAQGIAKNIQYF
CDR3nt: TGTGCCAGCAGTGCACAGGGAATAGCCAAAAACATTCAGTACTTC

d_gene: .
v_gene: TRBV21-1
abundance: .
j_gene: TRBJ1-6
CDR3aa: CASSKEQGECGSPLHF
CDR3nt: TGTGCCAGCAGCAAAGAACAGGGGGAGTGCGGTTCACCCCTCCACTTT

d_gene: TRBD2
v_gene: TRBV6-4
abundance: .
j_gene: TRBJ2-1
CDR3aa: CASSDSGTSNEQFF
CDR3nt: TGTGCCAGCAGTGACTCCGGGACTAGCAATGAGCAGTTCTTC

d_gene: TRBD1
v_gene: TRBV30
abundance: .
j_gene: TRBJ1-1
CDR3aa: CAWRAGGYALEAFF
CDR3nt: TGTGCCTGGAGGGCAGGGGGCTATGCTTTGGAAGCTTTCTTT

d_gene: TRBD2
v_gene: TRBV28
abundance: .
j_gene: TRBJ2-1
CDR3aa: CASTPGGLAGGPLDEQFF
CDR3nt: TGTGCCAGCACCCCTGGGGGACTAGCGGGAGGGCCTCTAGACGAGCAGTTCTTC

d_gene: .
v_gene: TRBV7-2
abundance: .
j_gene: TRBJ1-6
CDR3aa: CASSVGGSNSPLHF
CDR3nt: TGTGCCAGCAGCGTCGGGGGATCCAATTCACCCCTCCACTTT

d_gene: TRBD1
v_gene: TRBV11-2
abundance: .
j_gene: TRBJ1-2
CDR3aa: CASSGGTGHPYGYTF
CDR3nt: TGTGCCAGCAGCGGCGGGACAGGACACCCCTATGGCTACACCTTC

d_gene: TRBD2
v_gene: TRBV9
abundance: .
j_gene: TRBJ2-2
CDR3aa: CASSRSGGGSPTGELFF
CDR3nt: TGTGCCAGCAGCCGCTCCGGGGGGGGGTCCCCGACCGGGGAGCTGTTTTTT

d_gene: .
v_gene: TRBV21-1
abundance: .
j_gene: TRBJ2-7
CDR3aa: CASSILTSGPYEQYF
CDR3nt: TGTGCCAGCAGCATACTGACTAGCGGTCCTTACGAGCAGTACTTC

d_gene: TRBD2
v_gene: TRBV9
abundance: .
j_gene: TRBJ2-3
CDR3aa: CASSVIAGRTDTQYF
CDR3nt: TGTGCCAGCAGCGTAATAGCGGGACGCACAGATACGCAGTATTTT

d_gene: .
v_gene: TRBV6-6
abundance: .
j_gene: TRBJ2-7
CDR3aa: CASSTTDVSYEQYF
CDR3nt: TGTGCCAGCAGTACGACAGATGTAAGCTACGAGCAGTACTTC

d_gene: .
v_gene: TRBV7-9
abundance: .
j_gene: TRBJ2-3
CDR3aa: CASSHTDTQYF
CDR3nt: TGTGCCAGCAGCCACACAGATACGCAGTATTTT

d_gene: TRBD1
v_gene: TRBV10-3
abundance: .
j_gene: TRBJ2-7
CDR3aa: CAISVKGQGAEEQYF
CDR3nt: TGTGCCATCAGTGTTAAAGGACAGGGGGCAGAGGAGCAGTACTTC

d_gene: .
v_gene: TRBV27
abundance: .
j_gene: TRBJ1-1
CDR3aa: CASSLEGENTEAFF
CDR3nt: TGTGCCAGCAGTTTAGAAGGGGAGAACACTGAAGCTTTCTTT

d_gene: .
v_gene: TRBV7-3
abundance: .
j_gene: TRBJ2-5
CDR3aa: CASSLRVGGGRETQYF
CDR3nt: TGTGCCAGCAGCTTAAGGGTAGGGGGTGGTAGAGAGACCCAGTACTTC

d_gene: .
v_gene: TRBV18
abundance: once
j_gene: TRBJ1-1
CDR3aa: CASSPRTGMNTEAFF
CDR3nt: TGTGCCAGCTCACCACGGACGGGAATGAACACTGAAGCTTTCTTT

d_gene: .
v_gene: TRBV9
abundance: .
j_gene: TRBJ2-1
CDR3aa: CASSVKTSSYNEQFF
CDR3nt: TGTGCCAGCAGCGTAAAGACTAGCTCCTACAATGAGCAGTTCTTC

d_gene: .
v_gene: TRBV27
abundance: .
j_gene: TRBJ1-5
CDR3aa: CASSSQGLKVSNQPQHF
CDR3nt: TGTGCCAGCAGTTCACAGGGTTTGAAAGTGAGCAATCAGCCCCAGCATTTT

d_gene: .
v_gene: TRBV7-9
abundance: .
j_gene: TRBJ1-6
CDR3aa: CASSLDGRGIGSPLHF
CDR3nt: TGTGCCAGCAGCTTAGACGGCAGGGGTATCGGTTCACCCCTCCACTTT

d_gene: .
v_gene: TRBV5-1
abundance: .
j_gene: TRBJ2-5
CDR3aa: CASSLDKQETQYF
CDR3nt: TGCGCCAGCAGCTTGGATAAACAAGAGACCCAGTACTTC

d_gene: .
v_gene: TRBV5-1
abundance: few
j_gene: TRBJ1-1
CDR3aa: CASSFPRQGSNTEAFF
CDR3nt: TGCGCCAGCAGCTTCCCTCGGCAGGGGTCGAACACTGAAGCTTTCTTT

d_gene: TRBD2
v_gene: TRBV29-1
abundance: once
j_gene: TRBJ2-1
CDR3aa: CSVEMGLAANEQFF
CDR3nt: TGCAGCGTTGAAATGGGACTAGCTGCCAATGAGCAGTTCTTC

d_gene: .
v_gene: TRBV7-3
abundance: .
j_gene: TRBJ2-2
CDR3aa: CASRPGLSNTGELFF
CDR3nt: TGTGCCAGCAGGCCAGGGCTTTCGAACACCGGGGAGCTGTTTTTT

d_gene: TRBD2
v_gene: TRBV12-5
abundance: .
j_gene: TRBJ2-2
CDR3aa: CASGLVYSREGSNTGELFF
CDR3nt: TGTGCTAGTGGTTTGGTTTATTCGCGGGAGGGGAGTAACACCGGGGAGCTGTTTTTT

d_gene: TRBD1
v_gene: TRBV11-2
abundance: .
j_gene: TRBJ2-7
CDR3aa: CASSTTGEQYF
CDR3nt: TGTGCCAGCAGCACGACAGGGGAGCAGTACTTC

d_gene: .
v_gene: TRBV7-2
abundance: .
j_gene: TRBJ1-1
CDR3aa: CASSLAMNTEAFF
CDR3nt: TGTGCCAGCAGCTTAGCCATGAACACTGAAGCTTTCTTT

d_gene: .
v_gene: TRBV7-2
abundance: .
j_gene: TRBJ2-7
CDR3aa: CASSRPGLAGEQYF
CDR3nt: TGTGCCAGCAGCCGCCCGGGACTGGCGGGCGAGCAGTACTTC

d_gene: .
v_gene: TRBV5-1
abundance: .
j_gene: TRBJ1-6
CDR3aa: CASSLEGQPNSPLHF
CDR3nt: TGCGCCAGCAGCTTGGAGGGGCAGCCCAATTCACCCCTCCACTTT

d_gene: TRBD1
v_gene: TRBV6-5
abundance: .
j_gene: TRBJ1-4
CDR3aa: CASSYSYRGEKLFF
CDR3nt: TGTGCCAGCAGTTACTCGTACAGGGGAGAAAAACTGTTTTTT

d_gene: TRBD2
v_gene: TRBV7-9
abundance: .
j_gene: TRBJ2-1
CDR3aa: CASSLGKGRLAVYNEQFF
CDR3nt: TGTGCCAGCAGCTTAGGGAAGGGGAGGCTAGCGGTTTACAATGAGCAGTTCTTC

d_gene: TRBD1
v_gene: TRBV7-6
abundance: .
j_gene: TRBJ1-6
CDR3aa: CASSSGTGGLSPLHF
CDR3nt: TGTGCCAGCAGCTCCGGGACAGGGGGTCTTTCACCCCTCCACTTT

d_gene: TRBD1
v_gene: TRBV7-2
abundance: .
j_gene: TRBJ2-3
CDR3aa: CASSSTGGRTDTQYF
CDR3nt: TGTGCCAGCAGTTCTACAGGGGGCAGAACAGATACGCAGTATTTT

d_gene: .
v_gene: TRBV7-9
abundance: once
j_gene: TRBJ1-2
CDR3aa: CASSLAGGGGYTF
CDR3nt: TGTGCCAGCAGCTTAGCCGGGGGGGGCGGCTACACCTTC

d_gene: .
v_gene: TRBV5-1
abundance: .
j_gene: TRBJ1-5
CDR3aa: CASSLEGGGIQPQHF
CDR3nt: TGCGCCAGCAGCTTGGAGGGTGGAGGAATTCAGCCCCAGCATTTT

d_gene: .
v_gene: TRBV27
abundance: .
j_gene: TRBJ2-3
CDR3aa: CASSPLAGGTDTQYF
CDR3nt: TGTGCCAGCAGTCCACTAGCTGGGGGGACAGATACGCAGTATTTT

d_gene: .
v_gene: TRBV7-6
abundance: .
j_gene: TRBJ2-6
CDR3aa: CASSPTQVPGANVLTF
CDR3nt: TGTGCCAGCAGCCCGACACAGGTCCCTGGGGCCAACGTCCTGACTTTC

d_gene: .
v_gene: TRBV5-1
abundance: .
j_gene: TRBJ1-1
CDR3aa: CASSLFGGARSKLNTEAFF
CDR3nt: TGCGCCAGCAGCTTGTTCGGAGGGGCTCGGTCAAAACTGAACACTGAAGCTTTCTTT

d_gene: TRBD1
v_gene: TRBV19
abundance: .
j_gene: TRBJ2-7
CDR3aa: CASRGMGQGKREQYF
CDR3nt: TGTGCCAGTAGAGGGATGGGACAGGGGAAACGCGAGCAGTACTTC

d_gene: TRBD1
v_gene: TRBV4-1
abundance: .
j_gene: TRBJ2-5
CDR3aa: CASSQAPGGGETQYF
CDR3nt: TGCGCCAGCAGCCAAGCGCCAGGGGGCGGGGAGACCCAGTACTTC

d_gene: TRBD2
v_gene: TRBV7-3
abundance: .
j_gene: TRBJ2-2
CDR3aa: CASSLTPSGSSTGELFF
CDR3nt: TGTGCCAGCAGCTTAACCCCTAGCGGGAGTAGCACCGGGGAGCTGTTTTTT

d_gene: TRBD2
v_gene: TRBV19
abundance: .
j_gene: TRBJ2-1
CDR3aa: CASSPWTSGIFGVGFF
CDR3nt: TGTGCCAGTAGTCCCTGGACTAGCGGGATTTTTGGGGTCGGGTTCTTC

d_gene: .
v_gene: TRBV13
abundance: .
j_gene: TRBJ2-5
CDR3aa: CASNSAAQETQYF
CDR3nt: TGTGCCAGCAATTCGGCAGCGCAAGAGACCCAGTACTTC

d_gene: TRBD1
v_gene: TRBV5-6
abundance: .
j_gene: TRBJ2-5
CDR3aa: CASSGTGAVQETQYF
CDR3nt: TGTGCCAGCAGCGGTACAGGGGCCGTCCAAGAGACCCAGTACTTC

d_gene: .
v_gene: TRBV18
abundance: .
j_gene: TRBJ2-2
CDR3aa: CASSPLSSGLTGGELFF
CDR3nt: TGTGCCAGCTCACCACTATCGTCGGGACTCACTGGCGGGGAGCTGTTTTTT

d_gene: TRBD1
v_gene: TRBV5-4
abundance: .
j_gene: TRBJ2-2
CDR3aa: CASSSRTGSTGELFF
CDR3nt: TGTGCCAGCAGCTCCAGGACAGGATCGACCGGGGAGCTGTTTTTT

d_gene: TRBD2
v_gene: TRBV19
abundance: .
j_gene: TRBJ2-2
CDR3aa: CASASSGGAVGELFF
CDR3nt: TGTGCCAGTGCCTCTAGCGGGGGGGCTGTCGGGGAGCTGTTTTTT

d_gene: TRBD2
v_gene: TRBV5-4
abundance: once
j_gene: TRBJ2-5
CDR3aa: CASNLGTSGRGETQYF
CDR3nt: TGTGCCAGCAACTTAGGGACTAGCGGGAGAGGGGAGACCCAGTACTTC

d_gene: TRBD2
v_gene: TRBV18
abundance: .
j_gene: TRBJ2-6
CDR3aa: CASSPREGSGANVLTF
CDR3nt: TGTGCCAGCTCACCCCGGGAGGGCTCTGGGGCCAACGTCCTGACTTTC

d_gene: .
v_gene: TRBV4-1
abundance: .
j_gene: TRBJ1-5
CDR3aa: CASSQNQGSNQPQHF
CDR3nt: TGCGCCAGCAGCCAGAACCAGGGAAGCAATCAGCCCCAGCATTTT

d_gene: .
v_gene: TRBV5-1
abundance: .
j_gene: TRBJ2-7
CDR3aa: CASSFTGSYEQYF
CDR3nt: TGCGCCAGCAGCTTCACAGGGTCCTACGAGCAGTACTTC

d_gene: TRBD1
v_gene: TRBV7-9
abundance: .
j_gene: TRBJ2-4
CDR3aa: CASSLGDRVGNIQYF
CDR3nt: TGTGCCAGCAGCTTGGGGGACAGGGTGGGGAACATTCAGTACTTC

d_gene: .
v_gene: TRBV14
abundance: .
j_gene: TRBJ2-3
CDR3aa: CASSQGTRSIIGDTQYF
CDR3nt: TGTGCCAGCAGCCAAGGAACTCGGAGTATAATAGGAGATACGCAGTATTTT

d_gene: TRBD1
v_gene: TRBV11-2
abundance: .
j_gene: TRBJ1-1
CDR3aa: CASSAVGTGQPGAEAFF
CDR3nt: TGTGCCAGCAGCGCTGTCGGGACAGGCCAACCCGGGGCTGAAGCTTTCTTT

d_gene: TRBD1
v_gene: TRBV7-8
abundance: .
j_gene: TRBJ1-5
CDR3aa: CASSLDRGNQPQHF
CDR3nt: TGTGCCAGCAGCCTTGACAGGGGCAATCAGCCCCAGCATTTT

d_gene: .
v_gene: TRBV11-3
abundance: .
j_gene: TRBJ1-2
CDR3aa: CASSFGQGYGYTF
CDR3nt: TGTGCCAGCAGCTTTGGGCAGGGCTATGGCTACACCTTC

d_gene: TRBD2
v_gene: TRBV7-3
abundance: .
j_gene: TRBJ2-7
CDR3aa: CASSLDAGGSYEQYF
CDR3nt: TGTGCCAGCAGCTTAGACGCGGGGGGATCCTACGAGCAGTACTTC